This TCR beta chain was recorded in a study of ipilimumab plus nivolumab after autologous stem cell transplantation (dated by TCRdb to the early 2020s). For the study in its entirety: The median number of doses that trial patients received was 5 for ipilimumab and about 8 for nivolumab. The intent-to-treat population of the trial consisted of approximately 35 patients. Patients with high-risk diffuse large B cell lymphoma, mature T cell lymphoma, or multiple myeloma undergoing autologous transplant were enrolled in the trial. Included in the myeloma cohort were high-risk transplant-naive patients as well as patients relapsing within 3 years of a first autologous transplant. Beyond this particular receptor, the publication reports: Combined checkpoint inhibition appeared tolerable as post-transplant consolidation, according to the authors' conclusion. The authors stated that profiles of the T cell receptor repertoire, regulatory T cell phenotype and gut microbiota provided a biologic rationale for studying this approach further.

Libraries were built with the immunoSEQ multiplex PCR assay. TCRdb mirrors the immuneACCESS table, restricted to in-frame sequences. Some clones are absent from its copies; in checked studies, under half trace to an unresolved V gene, and the reason for the others is unknown. The sample yields approximately 5,000 clones; roughly 79% were counted once. The top ten clones comprise approximately 16% of the sample. This clone qualifies as large (0.1 to 1%). Which antigen it targets is not known. Base qualities are not provided; no much larger clone lies one nucleotide away. This sample also contains other DNA sequences that code for the same CDR3. V and J are truncated by 2 bases and 4 bases respectively, leaving an intervening sequence of 6 bases. The germline V gene yields SGHDT for CDR1 and YYEEEE for CDR2. The CDR3 covers 12 residues, taking in both the cysteine and the phenylalanine. The kept DNA is CDR3 alone, 36 bases in frame from the first base.

Ipilimumab was given at 1 mg/kg intravenously on day 1 of selected weeks, and checkpoint therapy started 14 to 28 days after autologous transplant. The nivolumab dose was 3 mg/kg intravenously, delivered on day 1 of weeks 1, 4, 7, 10, and every two weeks through week 26. This was a Phase Ib clinical trial that tested ipilimumab plus nivolumab, given as combined checkpoint inhibition, for consolidation following autologous stem cell transplantation. The sequence derives from a male donor with multiple myeloma. The starting material was PBMCs, obtained in a trial of ipilimumab plus nivolumab as post-transplant consolidation. The chain joins TRBV5-6 to TRBJ1-1; no D gene call is confident. This receptor has the CDR3 CASSLRGTEAFF. The DNA sequence reads TGTGCCAGCAGCTTACGCGGCACTGAAGCTTTCTTT.